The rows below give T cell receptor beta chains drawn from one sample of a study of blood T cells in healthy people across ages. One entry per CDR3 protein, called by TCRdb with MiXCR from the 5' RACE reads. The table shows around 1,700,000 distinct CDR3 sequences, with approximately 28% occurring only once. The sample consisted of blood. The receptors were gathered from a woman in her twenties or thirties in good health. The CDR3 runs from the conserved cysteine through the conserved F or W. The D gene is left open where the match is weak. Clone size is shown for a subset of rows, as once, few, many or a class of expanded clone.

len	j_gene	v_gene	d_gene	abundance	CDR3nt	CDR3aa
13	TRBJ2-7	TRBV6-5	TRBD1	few	TGTGCCAGCTTGGGACAGAATTCCTACGAGCAGTACTTC	CASLGQNSYEQYF
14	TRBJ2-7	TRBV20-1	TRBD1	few	TGCAGTGCTGTCACAGGGGGCAGGTGGTACGAGCAGTACTTC	CSAVTGGRWYEQYF
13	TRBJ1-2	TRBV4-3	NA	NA	TGCGCCAGCAGCCAAGATATGTACTATGGCTACACCTTC	CASSQDMYYGYTF
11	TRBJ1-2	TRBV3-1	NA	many	TGTGCCAGCAGCCAGGCTGCTGGCTACACCTTC	CASSQAAGYTF
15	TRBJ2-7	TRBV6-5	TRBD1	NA	TGTGCCAGCAGCCCAAACCAGGGGGCCCGTGGAGAGCAGTACTTC	CASSPNQGARGEQYF
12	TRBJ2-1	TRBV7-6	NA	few	TGTGCCAGCCACAGGGTTGGTAATGAGCAGTTCTTC	CASHRVGNEQFF
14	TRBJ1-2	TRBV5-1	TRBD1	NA	TGCGCCAGCAGCTTGGTACAGGGGGATCCTGGCTACACCTTC	CASSLVQGDPGYTF
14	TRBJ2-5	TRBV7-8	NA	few	TGTGCCAGCAGCTTAACCCCAGGAATCGAGACCCAGTACTTC	CASSLTPGIETQYF
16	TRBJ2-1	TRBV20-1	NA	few	TGCAGTGCTAGAGACCCTGGGAGATCCCAATACAATGAGCAGTTCTTC	CSARDPGRSQYNEQFF
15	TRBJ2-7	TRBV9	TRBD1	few	TGTGCCAGCAGCGCCGAAGGGACAGTGTCCTACGAGCAGTACTTC	CASSAEGTVSYEQYF
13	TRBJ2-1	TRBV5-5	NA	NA	TGTGCCAGCAGCTTCGGCGTGACAGTTGAGCAGTTCTTC	CASSFGVTVEQFF
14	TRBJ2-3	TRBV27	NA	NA	TGTGCCAGCAGTTTTGCAGGGAGCTTGGATACGCAGTATTTT	CASSFAGSLDTQYF
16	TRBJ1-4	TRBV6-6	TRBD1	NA	TGTGCCAGCAGTTACTCGTCAGGGGGGCCTAATGAAAAACTGTTTTTT	CASSYSSGGPNEKLFF
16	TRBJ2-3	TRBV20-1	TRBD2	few	TGCGGTGCTACCACAGGGAGCGGGAGGGTTGGTAATACGCAGTATTTT	CGATTGSGRVGNTQYF
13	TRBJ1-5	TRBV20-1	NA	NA	TGCAGTGCTAGGTTGGCAGGGAATCAGCCCCAGCATTTT	CSARLAGNQPQHF
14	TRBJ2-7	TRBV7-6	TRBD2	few	TGTGCCAGCAGCTTAATAGCGGGAGGTTACGAGCAGTACTTC	CASSLIAGGYEQYF
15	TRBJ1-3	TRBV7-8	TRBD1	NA	TGTGCCAGCAGCGTACGACAGGGGTCTGGAAACACCATATATTTT	CASSVRQGSGNTIYF
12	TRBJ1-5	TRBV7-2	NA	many	TGTGCCAGCAGCCTGACAGGCCAGCCCCAGCATTTT	CASSLTGQPQHF
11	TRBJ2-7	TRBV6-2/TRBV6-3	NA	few	TGTGCCAGCAGTAAATATGGCGAGCAGTACTTC	CASSKYGEQYF
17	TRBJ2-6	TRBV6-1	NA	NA	TGTGCCAGCAGATGGGCGGTAGGGGTCGCTGGGGCCAACGTCCTGACTTTC	CASRWAVGVAGANVLTF
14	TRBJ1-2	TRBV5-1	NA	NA	TGCGCCAGCAGCTTGGACAGGATCGACTATGGTTACACCTTC	CASSLDRIDYGYTF
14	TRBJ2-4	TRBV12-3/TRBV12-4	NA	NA	TGTGCCAGCACCGTCCGGGAAGCCAAAAACATTCAGTACTTC	CASTVREAKNIQYF
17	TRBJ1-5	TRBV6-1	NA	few	TGTGCCAGCACAAGCCGGGACGGGTATAGGAGCAATCAGCCCCAGCATTTT	CASTSRDGYRSNQPQHF
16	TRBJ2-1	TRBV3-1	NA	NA	TGTGCCAGCAGCCAAGATCGCCCCGGGACTCATTACGAGCAGTTCTTC	CASSQDRPGTHYEQFF
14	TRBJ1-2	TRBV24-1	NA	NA	TGTGCCACCAGTGACTCAGGGCGCGAGGATGGCTACACCTTC	CATSDSGREDGYTF
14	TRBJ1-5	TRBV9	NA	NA	TGTGCCAGCAGCGTAGGAACAGGACCTCAGCCCCAGCATTTT	CASSVGTGPQPQHF
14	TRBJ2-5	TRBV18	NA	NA	TGTGCCAGCTCACCAGGAGAGTCCGAGGGGACCCAGTACTTC	CASSPGESEGTQYF
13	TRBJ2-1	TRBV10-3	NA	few	TGTGCCATCGGCCCGGGTCCCCAGGATGAGCAGTTCTTC	CAIGPGPQDEQFF
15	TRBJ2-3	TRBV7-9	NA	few	TGTGCCAGCAGTTCCACCGGGATTACCACAGATACGCAGTATTTT	CASSSTGITTDTQYF
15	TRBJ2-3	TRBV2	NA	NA	TGTGCCAGCAGCGCCCACAGGCGGGACACAGATACGCAGTATTTT	CASSAHRRDTDTQYF
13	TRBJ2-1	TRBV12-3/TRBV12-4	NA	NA	TGTGCCAGCAGTCTTTGGGAGGATGATGAGCAGTTCTTC	CASSLWEDDEQFF
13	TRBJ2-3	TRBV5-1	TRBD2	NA	TGCGCCAGCGAAAGCGGGAGTACAGATACGCAGTATTTT	CASESGSTDTQYF
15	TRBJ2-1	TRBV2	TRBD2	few	TGTGCCAGCAGTGATAAACTAGCGGCCTACAATGAGCAGTTCTTC	CASSDKLAAYNEQFF
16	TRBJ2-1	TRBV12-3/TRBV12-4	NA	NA	TGTGCCAGCAGCTCTCCGGACAGAAGTTTTAACAATGAGCAGTTCTTC	CASSSPDRSFNNEQFF
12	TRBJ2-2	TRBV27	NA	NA	TGTGCCAGCAGTTTAAACGCCGGGGAGCTGTTTTTT	CASSLNAGELFF
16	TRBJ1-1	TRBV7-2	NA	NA	TGTGCCAGCAGCTTAGGCGGCAGCCTGGGGGCGTCTGAAGCTTTCTTT	CASSLGGSLGASEAFF
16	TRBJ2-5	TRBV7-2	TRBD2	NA	TGTGCCAGCAGCTTAGGCCTCGGGAGGGTGGGAGAGACCCAGTACTTC	CASSLGLGRVGETQYF
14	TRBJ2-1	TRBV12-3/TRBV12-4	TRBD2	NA	TGTGCCAGCAGTTTAGCGCGGGGGAACAATGAGCAGTTCTTC	CASSLARGNNEQFF